A few counts support the clone carrying this T cell receptor (beta chain). Its matching antigen is unknown. There were only healthy Caucasians among the donors. One entry per CDR3 protein results from TCRdb running MiXCR on the 5' RACE reads. The data contain roughly 280,000 distinct CDR3 sequences, nearly 9.5% of them seen just once; the ten biggest clones take up roughly 7%. These data come from a study of identical twins. Study findings and constraints: Models came in too low on out-of-frame TCR alpha sharing in monozygotic twins. The more abundant beta clonotypes in cord blood had fewer insertions, and memory repertoires did not show this.

This sample was also put to use in a study of yellow fever vaccine responses in identical twins.

What was sequenced was CD8+ T cells sorted from blood. The source is a woman between 18 and 29 years old in good health.

The CDR3 reads CSVRYELAGSHEQYF. DNA of the CDR3: TGCAGTGTTAGGTACGAACTAGCGGGATCCCACGAGCAGTACTTC. The chain uses TRBV20-1 and TRBJ2-7; 10 bases align to TRBD2. With 7 bases clipped from V and 5 bases from J, the junction kept 14 bases outside the gene matches. The CDR3 has 15 amino acids. Germline V gene lookup returns CDR1 DFQATT and CDR2 SNEGSKA (reference sequence).